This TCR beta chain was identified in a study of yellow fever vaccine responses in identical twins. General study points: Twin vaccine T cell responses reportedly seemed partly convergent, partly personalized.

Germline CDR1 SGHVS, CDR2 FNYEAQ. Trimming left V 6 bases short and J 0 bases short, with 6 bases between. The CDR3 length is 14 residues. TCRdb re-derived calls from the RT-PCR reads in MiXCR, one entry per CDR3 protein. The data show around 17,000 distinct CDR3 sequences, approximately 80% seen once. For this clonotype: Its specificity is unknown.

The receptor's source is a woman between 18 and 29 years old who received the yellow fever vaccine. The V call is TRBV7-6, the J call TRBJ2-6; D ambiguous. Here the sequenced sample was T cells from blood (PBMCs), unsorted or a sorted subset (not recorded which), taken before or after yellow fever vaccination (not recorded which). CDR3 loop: CASSPRSGANVLTF. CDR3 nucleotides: TGTGCCAGCAGTCCCCGCTCTGGGGCCAACGTCCTGACTTTC.